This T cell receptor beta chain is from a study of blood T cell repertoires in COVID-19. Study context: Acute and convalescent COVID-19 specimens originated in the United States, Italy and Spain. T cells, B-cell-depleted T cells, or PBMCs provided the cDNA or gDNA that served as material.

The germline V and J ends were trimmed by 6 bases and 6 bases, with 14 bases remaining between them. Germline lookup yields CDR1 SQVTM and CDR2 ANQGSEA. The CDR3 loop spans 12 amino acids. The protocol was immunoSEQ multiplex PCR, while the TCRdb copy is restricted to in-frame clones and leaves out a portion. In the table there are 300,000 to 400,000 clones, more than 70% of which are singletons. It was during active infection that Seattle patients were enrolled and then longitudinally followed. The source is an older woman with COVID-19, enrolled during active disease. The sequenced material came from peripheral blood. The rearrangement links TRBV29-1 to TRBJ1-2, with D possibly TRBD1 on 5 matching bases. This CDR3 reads CSVLALGHGYTF. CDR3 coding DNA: TGCAGCGTCCTGGCCCTGGGGCATGGCTACACCTTC. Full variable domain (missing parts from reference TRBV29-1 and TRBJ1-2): SAVISQKPSRDICQRGTSLTIQCQVDSQVTMMFWYRQQPGQSLTLIATANQGSEATYESGFVIDKFPISRPNLTFSTLTVSNMSPEDSSIYLCSVLALGHGYTFGSGTRLTVV.